Detailed here is one T cell receptor (beta chain). Its antigen is not identified. The CDR3 is 18 residues long. V shed 3 bases, J shed 0 bases, and the junction held 7 bases outside the gene matches. CDR1 and CDR2 from the germline V gene are KGHDR and SFDVKD. This sample stems from a study of identical twins. Whole-study findings and limits: Zero-insertion analyses might be partly confounded by invariant T cells like MAIT and iNKT.

TCRdb redid the calling of the 5' RACE reads with MiXCR, one entry per CDR3 protein. Here the sample spans approximately 700,000 distinct CDR3 sequences, around 6% being singletons. Sequencing used naive T cells sorted from blood. The receptor's source is a man younger than 35 in good health. The rearrangement uses TRBV24-1 and TRBJ2-3; 11 nucleotides line up with TRBD2. CDR3 protein: CATSDLQRTSGSTDTQYF. The CDR3, as DNA: TGTGCCACCAGTGATCTGCAGAGGACTAGCGGGAGCACAGATACGCAGTATTTT.